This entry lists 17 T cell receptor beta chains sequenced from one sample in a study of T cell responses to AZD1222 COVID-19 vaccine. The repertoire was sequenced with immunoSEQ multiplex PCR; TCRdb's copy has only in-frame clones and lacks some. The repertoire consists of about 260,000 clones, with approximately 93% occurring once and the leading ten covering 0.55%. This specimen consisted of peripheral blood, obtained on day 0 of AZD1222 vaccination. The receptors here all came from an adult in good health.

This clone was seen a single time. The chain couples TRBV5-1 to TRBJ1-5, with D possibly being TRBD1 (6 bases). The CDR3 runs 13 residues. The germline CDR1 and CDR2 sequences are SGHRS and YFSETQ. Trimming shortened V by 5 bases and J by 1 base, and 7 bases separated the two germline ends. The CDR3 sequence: CASSQGSNQPQHF. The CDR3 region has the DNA TGCGCCAGCAGTCAGGGGAGCAATCAGCCCCAGCATTTT. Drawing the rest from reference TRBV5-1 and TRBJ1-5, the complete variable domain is KAGVTQTPRYLIKTRGQQVTLSCSPISGHRSVSWYQQTPGQGLQFLFEYFSETQRNKGNFPGRFSGRQFSNSRSEMNVSTLELGDSALYLCASSQGSNQPQHFGDGTRLSIL.

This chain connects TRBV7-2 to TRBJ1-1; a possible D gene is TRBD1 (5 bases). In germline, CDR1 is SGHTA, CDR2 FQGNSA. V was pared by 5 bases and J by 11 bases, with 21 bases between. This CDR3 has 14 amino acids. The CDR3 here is CASSPQDIRAWAFF. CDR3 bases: TGTGCCAGCAGCCCCCAAGACATCAGGGCATGGGCTTTCTTT.

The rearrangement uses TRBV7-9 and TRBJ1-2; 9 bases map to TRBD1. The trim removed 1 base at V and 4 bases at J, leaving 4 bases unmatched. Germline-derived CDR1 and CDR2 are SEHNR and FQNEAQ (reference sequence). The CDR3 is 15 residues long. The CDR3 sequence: CASSLGDRDGYGYTF. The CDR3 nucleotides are TGTGCCAGCAGCTTAGGGGACAGGGACGGCTATGGCTACACCTTC.

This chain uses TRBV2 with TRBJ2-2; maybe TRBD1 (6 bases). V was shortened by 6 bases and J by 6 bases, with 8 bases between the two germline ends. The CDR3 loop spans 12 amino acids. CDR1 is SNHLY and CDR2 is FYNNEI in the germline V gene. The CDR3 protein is CASRNRAGELFF. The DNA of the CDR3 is TGTGCCAGCAGGAACAGGGCCGGGGAGCTGTTTTTT.

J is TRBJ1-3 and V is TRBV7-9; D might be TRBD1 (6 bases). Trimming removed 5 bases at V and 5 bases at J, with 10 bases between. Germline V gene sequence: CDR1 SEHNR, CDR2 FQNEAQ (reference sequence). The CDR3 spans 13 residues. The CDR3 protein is CASSPQGRNTIYF. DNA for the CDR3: TGTGCCAGCAGCCCCCAGGGGCGAAACACCATATATTTT.

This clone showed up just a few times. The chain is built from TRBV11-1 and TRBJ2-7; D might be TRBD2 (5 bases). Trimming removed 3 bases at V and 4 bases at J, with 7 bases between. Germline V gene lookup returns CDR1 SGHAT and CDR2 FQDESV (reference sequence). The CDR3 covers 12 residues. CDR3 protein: CASSFSGYEQYF. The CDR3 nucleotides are TGTGCCAGCAGCTTCTCGGGATACGAGCAGTACTTC.

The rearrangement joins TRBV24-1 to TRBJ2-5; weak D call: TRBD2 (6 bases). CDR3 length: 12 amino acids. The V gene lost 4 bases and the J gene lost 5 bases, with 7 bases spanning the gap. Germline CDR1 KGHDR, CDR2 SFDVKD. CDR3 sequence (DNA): TGTGCCACCAGTGAGGCGGGGGAGACCCAGTACTTC. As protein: CATSEAGETQYF.

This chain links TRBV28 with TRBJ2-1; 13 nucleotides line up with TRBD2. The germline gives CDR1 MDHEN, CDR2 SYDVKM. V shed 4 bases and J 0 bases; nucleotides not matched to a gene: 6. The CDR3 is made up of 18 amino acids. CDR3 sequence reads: CASSSGLAGRSSYNEQFF. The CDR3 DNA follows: TGTGCCAGCAGTTCGGGACTAGCGGGACGAAGCTCCTACAATGAGCAGTTCTTC.

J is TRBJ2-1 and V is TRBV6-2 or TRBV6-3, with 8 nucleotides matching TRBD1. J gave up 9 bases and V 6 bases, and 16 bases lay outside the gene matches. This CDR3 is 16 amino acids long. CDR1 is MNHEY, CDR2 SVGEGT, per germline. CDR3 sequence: CASSSIDRGDWGEQFF. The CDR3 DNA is TGTGCCAGCAGCTCAATCGACAGGGGCGATTGGGGTGAGCAGTTCTTC.

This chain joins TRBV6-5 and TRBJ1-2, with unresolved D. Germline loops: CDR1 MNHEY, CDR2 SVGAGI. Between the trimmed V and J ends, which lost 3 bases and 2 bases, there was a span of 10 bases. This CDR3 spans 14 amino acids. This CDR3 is CASSYDRFNYGYTF. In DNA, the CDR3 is TGTGCCAGCAGTTATGATAGGTTCAACTATGGCTACACCTTC.

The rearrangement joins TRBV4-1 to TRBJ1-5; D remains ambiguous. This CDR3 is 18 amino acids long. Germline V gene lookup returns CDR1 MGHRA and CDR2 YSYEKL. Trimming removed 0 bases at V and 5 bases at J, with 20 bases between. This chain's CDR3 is CASSQEMAARATDQPQHF. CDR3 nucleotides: TGCGCCAGCAGCCAAGAGATGGCAGCAAGAGCCACTGATCAGCCCCAGCATTTT.

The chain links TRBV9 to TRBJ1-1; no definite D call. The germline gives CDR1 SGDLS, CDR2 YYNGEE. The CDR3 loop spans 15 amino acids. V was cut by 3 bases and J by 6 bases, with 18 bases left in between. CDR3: CASSAPGAGGPEAFF. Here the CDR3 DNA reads TGTGCCAGCAGCGCCCCTGGAGCGGGTGGCCCTGAAGCTTTCTTT.

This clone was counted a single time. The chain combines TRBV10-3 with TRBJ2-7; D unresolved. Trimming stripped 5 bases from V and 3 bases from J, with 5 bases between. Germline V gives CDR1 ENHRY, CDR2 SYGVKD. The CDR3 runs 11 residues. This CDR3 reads CAISPGYEQYF. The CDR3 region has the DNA TGTGCCATCAGTCCAGGCTACGAGCAGTACTTC.

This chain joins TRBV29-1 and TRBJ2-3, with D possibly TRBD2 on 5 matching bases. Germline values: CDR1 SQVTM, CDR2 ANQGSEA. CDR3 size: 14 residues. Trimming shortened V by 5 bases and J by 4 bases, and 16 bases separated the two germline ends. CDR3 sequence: CSVSRPEGPDTQYF. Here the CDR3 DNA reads TGCAGCGTTTCCCGACCCGAGGGCCCAGATACGCAGTATTTT.

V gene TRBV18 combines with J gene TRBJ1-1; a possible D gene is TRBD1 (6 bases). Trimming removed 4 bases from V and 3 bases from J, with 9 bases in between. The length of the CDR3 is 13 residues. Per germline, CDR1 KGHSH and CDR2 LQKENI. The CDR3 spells CASSQQGYTEAFF. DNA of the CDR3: TGTGCCAGCTCACAGCAGGGGTACACTGAAGCTTTCTTT.

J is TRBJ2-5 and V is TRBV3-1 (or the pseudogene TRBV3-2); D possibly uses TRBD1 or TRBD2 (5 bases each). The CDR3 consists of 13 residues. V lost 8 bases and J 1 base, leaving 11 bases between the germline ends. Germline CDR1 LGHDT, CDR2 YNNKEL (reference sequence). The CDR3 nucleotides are TGTGCCAGCGGGGGACGGGGCCAAGAGACCCAGTACTTC. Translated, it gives CASGGRGQETQYF.

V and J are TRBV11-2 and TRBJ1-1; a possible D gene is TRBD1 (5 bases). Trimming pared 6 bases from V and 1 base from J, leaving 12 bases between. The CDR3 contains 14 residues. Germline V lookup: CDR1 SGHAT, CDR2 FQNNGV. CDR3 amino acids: CASRSLTGNTEAFF. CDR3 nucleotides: TGTGCCAGCAGGTCACTAACAGGGAACACTGAAGCTTTCTTT.